A single sample is the source of the 10 T cell receptor beta chains below, sequenced in a study of T-cell memory formation after mild COVID-19. TCRdb reanalysed the 5' RACE reads using MiXCR and keeps one entry per CDR3 protein. The sample includes roughly 190,000 distinct CDR3 sequences, around 18% of them seen just once. The sequenced sample was PBMCs or a T cell subset sorted from them (not recorded which). These receptors were collected from an adult woman who had mild COVID-19 (a few samples of this study predate the infection). Cell type and time point are not known.

This clonotype has more than one count but fewer than ten. The rearrangement uses TRBV6-1 and TRBJ2-3; 15 bases agree with TRBD2. The trim removed 7 bases at V and 9 bases at J, leaving 8 bases unmatched. This CDR3 has 15 residues. The germline CDR1 and CDR2 sequences are MNHNS and SASEGT. The CDR3 DNA reads TGTGCCAGCACACGGACTAGCGGGGGGGCGGGGACGCAGTATTTT. It is translated as CASTRTSGGAGTQYF.

This clonotype was detected only a few times. The genes are TRBV7-8 and TRBJ2-5; 8 bases match TRBD2. The CDR3 is made up of 17 amino acids. CDR1 and CDR2 from the germline V gene are SGHVS and FQNEAQ. J lost 1 base, V lost 3 bases, and 10 bases had no gene match. CDR3: CASSLISAGAFQETQYF. DNA of the CDR3: TGTGCCAGCAGCTTGATCTCAGCGGGGGCCTTCCAAGAGACCCAGTACTTC.

V is TRBV4-1 and J is TRBJ2-3; 13 bases align to TRBD2. J lost 5 bases, V lost 1 base, and 3 bases had no gene match. The CDR3 totals 16 residues. CDR1 and CDR2 (germline): MGHRA, YSYEKL. CDR3 loop: CASSQAGLAGEDTQYF. The CDR3 nucleotides read TGCGCCAGCAGCCAAGCCGGACTAGCGGGGGAAGATACGCAGTATTTT.

With respect to this clonotype: This may be a read error, as it is one base from a much larger clone. The rearrangement uses TRBV6-5 and TRBJ2-7; a possible D gene is TRBD1 (5 bases). There are 15 residues in the CDR3. The V gene lost 6 bases and the J gene lost 5 bases, with 20 bases spanning the gap. Per germline, CDR1 MNHEY and CDR2 SVGAGI. CDR3 DNA: TGTGCCAGCAGGCGAGGACACCACCTCGCGCACGAGCAGTACTTC. This encodes CASRRGHHLAHEQYF.

V gene TRBV27 combines with J gene TRBJ2-7, with D uncertain. This CDR3 has 11 amino acids. Trimming cost V 8 bases and J 7 bases, with 12 bases left between them. Germline assignment: CDR1 MNHEY and CDR2 SMNVEV (reference sequence). The DNA of the CDR3 is TGTGCCAGCCGCTCCGTTAGAGAGCAGTACTTC. It translates to CASRSVREQYF.

This clonotype was recorded a few times. The chain recombines TRBV7-9 with TRBJ2-1, with no clear D. Trimming pared 1 base from V and 0 bases from J, leaving 7 bases between. Germline lookup yields CDR1 SEHNR and CDR2 FQNEAQ (reference sequence). CDR3 length: 15 residues. CDR3 sequence (DNA): TGTGCCAGCAGCTTAGTTTGGAGCTCCTACAATGAGCAGTTCTTC. The encoded protein is CASSLVWSSYNEQFF.

This chain uses TRBV7-3 with TRBJ2-1; D is undetermined. From germline, CDR1 is SGHTA and CDR2 FQGTGA. The CDR3 runs 15 residues. Trimming cost V 0 bases and J 9 bases, with 15 bases left between them. This CDR3 reads CASSLTLSPSGEQFF. In DNA form, the CDR3 reads TGTGCCAGCAGCTTAACGTTAAGTCCCTCGGGTGAGCAGTTCTTC. Looking up the rest from reference TRBV7-3 and TRBJ2-1 gives the full variable domain: GAGVSQTPSNKVTEKGKYVELRCDPISGHTALYWYRQSLGQGPEFLIYFQGTGAADDSGLPNDRFFAVRPEGSVSTLKIQRTERGDSAVYLCASSLTLSPSGEQFFGPGTRLTVL.

The genes are TRBV4-3 and TRBJ2-7; D remains unclear. Germline CDR1 and CDR2: LGHNA and YSLEER. The CDR3 is 14 residues long. Trimming removed 0 bases at V and 6 bases at J, with 12 bases between. CDR3 residues: CASSQEQAVFEQYF. The CDR3 DNA reads as TGCGCCAGCAGCCAAGAGCAAGCTGTATTCGAGCAGTACTTC.

The genes are TRBV29-1 and TRBJ2-3; D unclear. The CDR3 extends over 15 amino acids. Germline CDR1 SQVTM, CDR2 ANQGSEA. Trimming removed 3 bases from V and 6 bases from J, with 19 bases in between. The CDR3 loop reads CSVEGPPGRPDTQYF. The CDR3 nucleotides are TGCAGCGTTGAGGGTCCCCCAGGCCGCCCGGATACGCAGTATTTT.

This chain joins TRBV27 and TRBJ1-1; D is possibly TRBD1 (5 bases). Per the germline V gene, CDR1 is MNHEY and CDR2 is SMNVEV (reference sequence). The CDR3 covers 16 residues. V lost 2 bases, J lost 1 base, and 14 bases lay in between. The CDR3 loop reads CASSLQKGVKNTEAFF. In DNA, the CDR3 is TGTGCCAGCAGTTTACAAAAAGGGGTGAAGAACACTGAAGCTTTCTTT.